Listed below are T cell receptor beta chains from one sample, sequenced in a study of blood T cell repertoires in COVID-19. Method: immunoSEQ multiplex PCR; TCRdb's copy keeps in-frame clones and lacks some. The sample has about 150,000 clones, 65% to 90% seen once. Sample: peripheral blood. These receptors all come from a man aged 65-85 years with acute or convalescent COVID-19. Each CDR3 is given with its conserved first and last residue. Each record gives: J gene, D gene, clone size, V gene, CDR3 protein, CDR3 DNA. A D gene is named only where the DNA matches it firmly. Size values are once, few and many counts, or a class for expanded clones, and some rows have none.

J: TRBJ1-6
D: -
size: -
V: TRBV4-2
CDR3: CASSQLAISSPLHF
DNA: TGTGCCAGCAGCCAACTAGCAATAAGTTCACCCCTCCACTTT

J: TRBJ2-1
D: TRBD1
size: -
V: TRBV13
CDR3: CASSSGTGGLSYNEQFF
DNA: TGTGCCAGCAGCAGTGGTACAGGGGGCCTCTCCTACAATGAGCAGTTCTTC

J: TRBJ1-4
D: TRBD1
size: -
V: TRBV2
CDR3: CASINRGTNEKLFF
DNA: TGTGCCAGCATAAACAGGGGAACTAATGAAAAACTGTTTTTT

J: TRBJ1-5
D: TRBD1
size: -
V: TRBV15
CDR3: CATSRESIDRGNQPQHF
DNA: TGTGCCACCAGCAGAGAGTCGATAGACAGGGGGAATCAGCCCCAGCATTTT

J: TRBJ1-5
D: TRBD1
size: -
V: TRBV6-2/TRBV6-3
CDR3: CASSSALQGFNQPQHF
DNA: TGTGCCAGCAGCTCTGCGCTACAGGGGTTCAATCAGCCCCAGCATTTT

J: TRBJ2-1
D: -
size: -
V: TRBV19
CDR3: CASSDMYSGQFF
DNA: TGTGCCAGTAGTGACATGTACAGCGGGCAGTTCTTC

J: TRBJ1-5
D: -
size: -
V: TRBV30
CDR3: CAWSVSGGRNQPQHF
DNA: TGTGCCTGGAGTGTAAGCGGTGGTCGAAATCAGCCCCAGCATTTT

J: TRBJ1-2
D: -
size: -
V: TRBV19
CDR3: CASNVRLRDYGYTF
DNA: TGTGCCAGTAACGTCCGGTTGAGGGACTATGGCTACACCTTC

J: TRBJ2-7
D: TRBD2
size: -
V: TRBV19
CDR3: CASSIGPAGAGYEQYF
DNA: TGTGCCAGTAGTATAGGGCCAGCGGGAGCAGGGTACGAGCAGTACTTC

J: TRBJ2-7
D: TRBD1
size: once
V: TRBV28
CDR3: CASRIGTGVFHEQYF
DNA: TGTGCCAGCAGGATCGGGACAGGGGTGTTCCACGAGCAGTACTTC

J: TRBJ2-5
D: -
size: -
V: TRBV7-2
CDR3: CASSLGQGLALETQYF
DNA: TGTGCCAGCAGCTTAGGGCAGGGACTCGCTTTGGAGACCCAGTACTTC

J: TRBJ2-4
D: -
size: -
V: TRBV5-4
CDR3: CASSPAGSNIQYF
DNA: TGTGCCAGCAGCCCGGCGGGATCAAACATTCAGTACTTC

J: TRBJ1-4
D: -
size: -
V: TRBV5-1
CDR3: CASSLGGPNEKLFF
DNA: TGCGCCAGCAGCTTGGGGGGGCCTAATGAAAAACTGTTTTTT

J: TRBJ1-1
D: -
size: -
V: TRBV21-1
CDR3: CASSNRTGNTEAFF
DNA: TGTGCCAGCAGCAATAGGACAGGGAACACTGAAGCTTTCTTT

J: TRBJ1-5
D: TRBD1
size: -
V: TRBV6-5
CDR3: CASSRSGGSNQPQHF
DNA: TGTGCCAGCAGCCGATCAGGGGGATCAAATCAGCCCCAGCATTTT

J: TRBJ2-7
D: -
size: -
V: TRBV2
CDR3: CASKRDTSYEQYF
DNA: TGTGCCAGCAAAAGGGACACCTCCTACGAGCAGTACTTC